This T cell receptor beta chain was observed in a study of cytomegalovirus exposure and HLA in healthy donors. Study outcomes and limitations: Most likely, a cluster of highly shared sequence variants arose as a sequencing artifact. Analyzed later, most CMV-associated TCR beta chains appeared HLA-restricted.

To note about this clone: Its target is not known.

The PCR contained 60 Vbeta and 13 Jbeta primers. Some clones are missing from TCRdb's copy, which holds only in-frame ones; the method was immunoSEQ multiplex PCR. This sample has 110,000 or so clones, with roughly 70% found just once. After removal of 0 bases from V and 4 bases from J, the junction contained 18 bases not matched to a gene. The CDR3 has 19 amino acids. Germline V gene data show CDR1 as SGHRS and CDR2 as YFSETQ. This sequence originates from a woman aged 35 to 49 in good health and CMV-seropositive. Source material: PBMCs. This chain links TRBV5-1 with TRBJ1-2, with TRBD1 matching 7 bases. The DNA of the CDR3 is TGCGCCAGCAGCTTGGAAGGTTTTTTTCAGGGGGGCGCGAGCTATGGCTACACCTTC. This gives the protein CASSLEGFFQGGASYGYTF. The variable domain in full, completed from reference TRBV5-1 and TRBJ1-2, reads KAGVTQTPRYLIKTRGQQVTLSCSPISGHRSVSWYQQTPGQGLQFLFEYFSETQRNKGNFPGRFSGRQFSNSRSEMNVSTLELGDSALYLCASSLEGFFQGGASYGYTFGSGTRLTVV.